The present T cell receptor beta chain was sequenced within a study of blood T cell repertoires in COVID-19 (TCRdb year 2020). With regard to the full study: Samples covering the acute and convalescent phases of COVID-19 were provided by collaborators in the United States, Italy and Spain. The prospective study material was composed of cDNA or gDNA derived from T cells, B-cell-depleted T cells, or PBMCs. Deeply sampled blood TCRbeta repertoires from subjects exposed to, actively infected with, or recovered from COVID-19 were included in the dataset. The repertoires were released in a freely available public database meant as a resource for research on the immune response to SARS-CoV-2. Samples were obtained from the ongoing ImmuneRACE study (first 160 participants) and from about 1,300 subjects provided by 6 global collaborators. Nearly every sample came with metadata listing a de-identified subject ID, COVID-19 status, age in years and sex. HLA class I and class II types, where available, came from metadata supplied by the sample provider rather than from assay-based typing.

General study outcomes and caveats: Clinical and demographic metadata were provided uncurated, with the amount varying by source and participant.

The CDR3 starts with the cysteine, ends with the phenylalanine, and has 15 residues. The CDR3 DNA has 45 bases and is translated from base 1. V is clipped by 1 base and J by 0 bases, and the sequence between their germline boundaries is 8 bases long. CDR1 and CDR2 are drawn from the germline V gene: SGHTA, FQGNSA. With respect to this clone: Its antigen specificity is not known. Per-base qualities were not stored, and no clone one base away is much larger.

The immunoSEQ Assay, a bias-controlled multiplex PCR, was used to amplify TCRbeta CDR3 regions from genomic DNA. Per the original workflow: Nucleated cell counts per sample were estimated from amplification of reference gene primers within the assay. To quantify the absolute abundance of each unique TCRbeta CDR3 rearrangement, sequence reads were collapsed and filtered. For each sample, productive Simpson clonality was calculated by taking the square root of Simpson's diversity index across productive rearrangements. TCRdb provides this immuneACCESS table in a form limited to in-frame rearrangements. Some clones are lacking; in checked studies, under half of them reflect an unresolved V gene, and why the rest are absent is not known. V and J calls and clone size are as listed in that table; D and trimming were resolved from the DNA. Recorded for this sample are roughly 250,000 clones; roughly 90% of them occurred a single time. 2.1% of the sample belongs to the ten largest clones.

A second Seattle source provided samples from volunteer blood donors who had recovered from COVID-19. Collaborating institutions collected whole blood in K2EDTA tubes following their own protocols. For TCRbeta analysis, collaborators shipped samples in one of three forms: frozen whole blood, isolated PBMCs, or DNA extracted from either of those sample types. The receptor was derived from a woman between 40 and 55 years old who had recovered from COVID-19. The source material was peripheral blood. Rearrangement joined TRBV7-2 to TRBJ2-3; TRBD1 is a weak D gene call, 5 bases matching. The CDR3 region: CASSLEGHSTDTQYF. The DNA is TGTGCCAGCAGCTTAGAAGGACACAGCACAGATACGCAGTATTTT.